Listed below are T cell receptor beta chains from one sample, sequenced in a study of neurological immune-mediated disorders. TCRdb re-derived calls from the 5' RACE reads in MiXCR, one entry per CDR3 protein. The table lists roughly 48,000 distinct CDR3 sequences, about 5.8% of them singletons. The sequenced sample was CD4+ T cells from blood. The receptors derive from a woman aged 18-29 years with multiple sclerosis. The conserved cysteine and the conserved F or W are not part of the CDR3 here.

v_call cdr3_aa
TRBV7-8 ASSLGGRMNTEAF
TRBV5-1 ASSLAPGRVDEQF
TRBV25-1 ASSVQFIRKGPTGELF
TRBV5-1 ASSRSGRGTYNSPLH
TRBV20-1 SADGGRASEETQY
TRBV29-1 SVAPSGGASRRADTQY
TRBV10-3 AISEIGSPLH
TRBV15 ATSRATNAGNQPQH
TRBV27 ASSLLGEREGQETQY
TRBV20-1 SARVAGRGNTGELF
TRBV12-3/TRBV12-4 ASSRSNGPYNEQF
TRBV24-1 ATSDPTGSSYNEQF
TRBV12-3/TRBV12-4 ASSLVFGLTGGAKNIQY
TRBV7-9 ASSPRQGGSTDTQY
TRBV14 ASSQEGQGT
TRBV20-1 SADPGTSGGGYNEQF